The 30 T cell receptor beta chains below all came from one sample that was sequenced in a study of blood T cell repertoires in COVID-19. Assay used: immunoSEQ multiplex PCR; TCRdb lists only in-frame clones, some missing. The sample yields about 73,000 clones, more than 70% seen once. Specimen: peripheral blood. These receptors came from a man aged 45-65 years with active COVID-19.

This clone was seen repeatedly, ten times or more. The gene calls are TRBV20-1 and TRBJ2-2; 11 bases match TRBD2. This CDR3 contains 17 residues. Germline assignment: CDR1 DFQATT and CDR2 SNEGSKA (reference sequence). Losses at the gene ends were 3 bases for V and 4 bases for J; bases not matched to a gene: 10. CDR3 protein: CSASTLLAGGGTGELFF. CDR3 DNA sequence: TGCAGTGCTAGTACCCTCTTAGCGGGAGGGGGCACCGGGGAGCTGTTTTTT.

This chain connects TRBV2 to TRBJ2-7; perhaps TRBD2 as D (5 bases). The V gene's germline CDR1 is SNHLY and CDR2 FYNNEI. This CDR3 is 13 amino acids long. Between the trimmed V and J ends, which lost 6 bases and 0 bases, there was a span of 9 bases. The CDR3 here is CASRGDNSYEQYF. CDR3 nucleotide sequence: TGTGCCAGCAGGGGAGACAACTCCTACGAGCAGTACTTC.

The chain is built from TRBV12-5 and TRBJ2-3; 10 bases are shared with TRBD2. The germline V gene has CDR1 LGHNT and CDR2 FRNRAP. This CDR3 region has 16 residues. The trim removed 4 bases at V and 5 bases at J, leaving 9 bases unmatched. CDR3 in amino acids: CASGSSPSGSGDTQYF. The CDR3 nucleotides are TGTGCTAGTGGTTCCTCTCCTAGCGGGAGTGGAGATACGCAGTATTTT. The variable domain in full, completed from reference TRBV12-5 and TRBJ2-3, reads DARVTQTPRHKVTEMGQEVTMRCQPILGHNTVFWYRQTMMQGLELLAYFRNRAPLDDSGMPKDRFSAEMPDATLATLKIQPSEPRDSAVYFCASGSSPSGSGDTQYFGPGTRLTVL.

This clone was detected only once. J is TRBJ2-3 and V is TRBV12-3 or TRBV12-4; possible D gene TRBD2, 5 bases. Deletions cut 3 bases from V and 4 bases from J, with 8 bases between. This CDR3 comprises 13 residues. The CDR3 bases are TGTGCCAGCAGTTTTGGCGGGCCAGATACGCAGTATTTT. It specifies CASSFGGPDTQYF.

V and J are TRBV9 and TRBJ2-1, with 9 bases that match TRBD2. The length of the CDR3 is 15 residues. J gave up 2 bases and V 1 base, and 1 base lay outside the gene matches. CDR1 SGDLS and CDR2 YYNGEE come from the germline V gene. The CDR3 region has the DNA TGTGCCAGCAGCGTATTAGCGGGAGCCTACAATGAGCAGTTCTTC. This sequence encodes CASSVLAGAYNEQFF.

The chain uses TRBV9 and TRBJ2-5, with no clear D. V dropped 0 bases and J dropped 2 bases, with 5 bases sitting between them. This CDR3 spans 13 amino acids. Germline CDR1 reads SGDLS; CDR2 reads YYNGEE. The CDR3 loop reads CASSVDLQETQYF. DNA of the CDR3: TGTGCCAGCAGCGTAGACTTGCAAGAGACCCAGTACTTC.

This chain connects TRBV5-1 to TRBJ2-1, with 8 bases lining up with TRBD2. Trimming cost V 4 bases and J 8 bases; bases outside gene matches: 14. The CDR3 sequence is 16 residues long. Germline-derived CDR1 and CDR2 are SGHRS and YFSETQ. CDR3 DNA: TGCGCCAGCAGCCCGGAGATCCGGGAGGGCCCGGATGAGCAGTTCTTC. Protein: CASSPEIREGPDEQFF.

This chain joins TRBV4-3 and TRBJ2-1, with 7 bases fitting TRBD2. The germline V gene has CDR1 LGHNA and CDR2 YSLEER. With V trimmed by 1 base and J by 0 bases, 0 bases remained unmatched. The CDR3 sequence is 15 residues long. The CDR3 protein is CASSQGTSSYNEQFF. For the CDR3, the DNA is TGCGCCAGCAGCCAAGGGACTAGCTCCTACAATGAGCAGTTCTTC.

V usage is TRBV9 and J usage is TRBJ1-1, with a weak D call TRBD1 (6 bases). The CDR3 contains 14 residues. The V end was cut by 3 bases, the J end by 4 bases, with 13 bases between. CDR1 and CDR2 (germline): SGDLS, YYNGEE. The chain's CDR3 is CASSAMDSLTEAFF. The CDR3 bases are TGTGCCAGCAGCGCCATGGACAGCCTCACTGAAGCTTTCTTT.

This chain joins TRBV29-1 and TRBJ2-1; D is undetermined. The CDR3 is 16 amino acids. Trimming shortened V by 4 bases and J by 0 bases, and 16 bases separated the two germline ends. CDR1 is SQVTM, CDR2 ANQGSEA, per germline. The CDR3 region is CSVVLVRLSSYNEQFF. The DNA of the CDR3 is TGCAGCGTTGTTTTGGTGCGACTGAGCTCCTACAATGAGCAGTTCTTC.

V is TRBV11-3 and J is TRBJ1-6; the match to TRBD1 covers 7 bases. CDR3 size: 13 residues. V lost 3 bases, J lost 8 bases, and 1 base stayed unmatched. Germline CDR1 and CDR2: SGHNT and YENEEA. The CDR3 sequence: CASSFDRDSPLHF. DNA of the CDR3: TGTGCCAGCAGCTTTGACAGGGATTCACCCCTCCACTTT.

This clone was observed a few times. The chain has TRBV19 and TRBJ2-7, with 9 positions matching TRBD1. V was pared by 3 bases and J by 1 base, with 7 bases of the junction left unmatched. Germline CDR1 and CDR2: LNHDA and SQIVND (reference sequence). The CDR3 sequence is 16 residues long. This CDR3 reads CASSIFPGQGSYEQYF. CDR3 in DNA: TGTGCCAGTAGTATTTTCCCGGGACAGGGATCCTACGAGCAGTACTTC.

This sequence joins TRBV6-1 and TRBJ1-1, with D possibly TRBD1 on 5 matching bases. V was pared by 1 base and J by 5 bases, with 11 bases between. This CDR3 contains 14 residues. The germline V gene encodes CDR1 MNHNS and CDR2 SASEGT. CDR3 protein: CASSEVWGGTEAFF. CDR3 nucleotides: TGTGCCAGCAGTGAAGTTTGGGGGGGGACTGAAGCTTTCTTT.

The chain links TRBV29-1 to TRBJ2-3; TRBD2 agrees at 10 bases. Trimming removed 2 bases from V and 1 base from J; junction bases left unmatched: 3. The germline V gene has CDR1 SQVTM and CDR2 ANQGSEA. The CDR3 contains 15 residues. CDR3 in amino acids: CSVESTSGGTDTQYF. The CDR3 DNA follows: TGCAGCGTTGAATCCACTAGCGGGGGCACAGATACGCAGTATTTT.

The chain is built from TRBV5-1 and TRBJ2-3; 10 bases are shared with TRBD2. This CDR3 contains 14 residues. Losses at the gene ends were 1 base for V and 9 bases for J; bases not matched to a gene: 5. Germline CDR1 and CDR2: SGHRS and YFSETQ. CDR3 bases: TGCGCCAGCAGCTTGAGCGGGGGGGCGAGGACGCAGTATTTT. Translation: CASSLSGGARTQYF.

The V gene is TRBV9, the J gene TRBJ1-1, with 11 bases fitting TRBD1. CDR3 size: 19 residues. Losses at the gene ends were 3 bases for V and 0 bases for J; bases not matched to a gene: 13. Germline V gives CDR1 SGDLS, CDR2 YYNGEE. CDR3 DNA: TGTGCCAGCAGCGCCCCGCGGGGGACAGGGGGATTGGTGAACACTGAAGCTTTCTTT. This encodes CASSAPRGTGGLVNTEAFF.

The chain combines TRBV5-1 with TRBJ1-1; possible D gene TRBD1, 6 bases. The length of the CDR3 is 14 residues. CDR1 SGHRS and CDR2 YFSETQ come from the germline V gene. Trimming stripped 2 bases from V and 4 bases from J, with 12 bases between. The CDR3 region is CASSFRGIGTEAFF. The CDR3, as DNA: TGCGCCAGCAGCTTCAGGGGTATTGGCACTGAAGCTTTCTTT.

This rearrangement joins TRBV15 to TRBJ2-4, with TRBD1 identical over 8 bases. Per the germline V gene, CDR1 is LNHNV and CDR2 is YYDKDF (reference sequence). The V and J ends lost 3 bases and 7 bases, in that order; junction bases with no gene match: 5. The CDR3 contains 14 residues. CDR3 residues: CATSRDRVLNIQYF. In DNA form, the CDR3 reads TGTGCCACCAGCAGGGACAGGGTTTTGAACATTCAGTACTTC.

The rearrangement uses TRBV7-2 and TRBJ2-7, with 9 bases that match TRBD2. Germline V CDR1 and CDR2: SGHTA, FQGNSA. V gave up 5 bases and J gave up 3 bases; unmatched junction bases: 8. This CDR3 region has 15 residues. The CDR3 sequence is CASSQAVAGVYEQYF. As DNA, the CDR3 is TGTGCCAGCAGCCAAGCCGTAGCGGGAGTCTACGAGCAGTACTTC.

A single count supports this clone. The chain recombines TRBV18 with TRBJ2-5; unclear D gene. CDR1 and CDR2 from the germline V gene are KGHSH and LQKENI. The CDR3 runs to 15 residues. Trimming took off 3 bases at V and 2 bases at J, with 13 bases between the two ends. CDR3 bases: TGTGCCAGCTCACCGTCTTCCCGGCGGCAAGAGACCCAGTACTTC. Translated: CASSPSSRRQETQYF. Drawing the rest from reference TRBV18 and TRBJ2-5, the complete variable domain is NAGVMQNPRHLVRRRGQEARLRCSPMKGHSHVYWYRQLPEEGLKFMVYLQKENIIDESGMPKERFSAEFPKEGPSILRIQQVVRGDSAAYFCASSPSSRRQETQYFGPGTRLLVL.

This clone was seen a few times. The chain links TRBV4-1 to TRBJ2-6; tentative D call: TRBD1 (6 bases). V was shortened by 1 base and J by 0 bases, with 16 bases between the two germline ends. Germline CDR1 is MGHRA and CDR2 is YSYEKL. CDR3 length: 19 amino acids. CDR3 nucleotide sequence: TGCGCCAGCAGCCAAGGAACAGGGAAACATAGCTCTGGGGCCAACGTCCTGACTTTC. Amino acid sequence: CASSQGTGKHSSGANVLTF.

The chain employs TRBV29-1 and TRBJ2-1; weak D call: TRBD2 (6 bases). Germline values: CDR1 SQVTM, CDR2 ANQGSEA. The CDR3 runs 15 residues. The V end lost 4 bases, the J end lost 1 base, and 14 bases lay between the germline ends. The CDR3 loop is CSVVSGLISYNEQFF. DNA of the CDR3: TGCAGCGTTGTAAGCGGGTTAATTTCCTACAATGAGCAGTTCTTC.

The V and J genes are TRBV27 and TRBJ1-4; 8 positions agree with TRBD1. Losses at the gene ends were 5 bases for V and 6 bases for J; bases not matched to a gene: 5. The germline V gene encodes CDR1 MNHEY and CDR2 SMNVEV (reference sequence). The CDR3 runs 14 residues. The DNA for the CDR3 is TGTGCCAGCAGTCAACAGGGGGGAGATGAAAAACTGTTTTTT. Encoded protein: CASSQQGGDEKLFF.

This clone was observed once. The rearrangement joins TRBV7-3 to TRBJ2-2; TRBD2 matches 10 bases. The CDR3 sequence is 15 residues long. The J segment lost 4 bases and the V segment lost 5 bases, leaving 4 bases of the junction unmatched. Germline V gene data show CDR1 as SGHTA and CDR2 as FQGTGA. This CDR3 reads CASSATSGTTGELFF. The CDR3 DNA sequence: TGTGCCAGCAGCGCCACTAGCGGGACCACCGGGGAGCTGTTTTTT. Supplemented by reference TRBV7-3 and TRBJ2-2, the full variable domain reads GAGVSQTPSNKVTEKGKYVELRCDPISGHTALYWYRQSLGQGPEFLIYFQGTGAADDSGLPNDRFFAVRPEGSVSTLKIQRTERGDSAVYLCASSATSGTTGELFFGEGSRLTVL.

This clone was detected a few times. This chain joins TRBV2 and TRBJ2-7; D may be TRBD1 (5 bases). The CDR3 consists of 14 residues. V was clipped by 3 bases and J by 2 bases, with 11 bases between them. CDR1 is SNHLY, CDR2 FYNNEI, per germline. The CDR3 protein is CASSDMQGTYEQYF. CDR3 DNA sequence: TGTGCCAGCAGTGATATGCAGGGAACCTACGAGCAGTACTTC.

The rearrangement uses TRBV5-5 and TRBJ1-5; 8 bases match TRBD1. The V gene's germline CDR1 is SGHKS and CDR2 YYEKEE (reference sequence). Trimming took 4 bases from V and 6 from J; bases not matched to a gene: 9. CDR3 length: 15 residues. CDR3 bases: TGTGCCAGCAGCCGTGACAGGGGTGTAAGTCAGCCCCAGCATTTT. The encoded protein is CASSRDRGVSQPQHF.

The CDR3 region is CASSDRADEQYF. In nucleotides, the CDR3 is TGCGCCAGCAGTGACAGGGCGGACGAGCAGTACTTC. The chain combines TRBV10-2 with TRBJ2-7; possible D gene TRBD1, 5 bases. Germline V gene data show CDR1 as WSHSY and CDR2 as SAAADI. Trimming removed 3 bases from V and 5 bases from J, with 8 bases in between. This CDR3 is built from 12 residues.

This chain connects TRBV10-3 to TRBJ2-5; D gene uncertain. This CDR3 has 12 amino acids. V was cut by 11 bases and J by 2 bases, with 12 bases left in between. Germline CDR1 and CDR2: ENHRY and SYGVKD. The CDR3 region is CASGRSQETQYF. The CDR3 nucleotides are TGTGCCTCTGGAAGGAGTCAAGAGACCCAGTACTTC.

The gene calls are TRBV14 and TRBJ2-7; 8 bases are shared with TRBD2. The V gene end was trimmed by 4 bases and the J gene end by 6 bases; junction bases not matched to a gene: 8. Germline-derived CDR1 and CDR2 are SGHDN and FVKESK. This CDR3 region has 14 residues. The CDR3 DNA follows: TGTGCCAGCAGCCCCGGGGGGGGAGCCGCCGAGCAGTACTTC. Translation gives CASSPGGGAAEQYF.

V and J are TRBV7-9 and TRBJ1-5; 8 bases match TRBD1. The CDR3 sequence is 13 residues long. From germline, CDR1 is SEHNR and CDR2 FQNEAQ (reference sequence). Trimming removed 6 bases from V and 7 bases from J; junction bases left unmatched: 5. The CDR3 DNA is TGTGCCAGCAGTCGGACAGGGTTACAGCCCCAGCATTTT. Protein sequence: CASSRTGLQPQHF.